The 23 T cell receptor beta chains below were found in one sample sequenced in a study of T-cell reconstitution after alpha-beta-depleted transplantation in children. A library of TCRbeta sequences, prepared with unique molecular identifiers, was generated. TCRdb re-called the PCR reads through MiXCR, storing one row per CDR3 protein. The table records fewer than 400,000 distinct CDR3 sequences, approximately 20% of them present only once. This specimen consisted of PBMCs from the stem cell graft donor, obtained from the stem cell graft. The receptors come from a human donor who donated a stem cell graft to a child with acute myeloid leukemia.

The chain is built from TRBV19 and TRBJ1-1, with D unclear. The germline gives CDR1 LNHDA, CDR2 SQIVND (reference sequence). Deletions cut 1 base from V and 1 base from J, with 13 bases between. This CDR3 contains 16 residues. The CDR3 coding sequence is TGTGCCAGTAGTATAGCCTGGGAAACCTCGAACACTGAAGCTTTCTTT. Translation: CASSIAWETSNTEAFF.

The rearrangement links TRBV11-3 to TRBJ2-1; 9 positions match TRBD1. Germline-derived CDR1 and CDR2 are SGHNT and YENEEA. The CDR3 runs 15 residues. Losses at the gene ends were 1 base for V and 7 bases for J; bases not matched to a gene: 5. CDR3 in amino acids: CASSLVQGARNEQFF. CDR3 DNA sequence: TGTGCCAGCAGCTTAGTACAGGGGGCTCGGAATGAGCAGTTCTTC.

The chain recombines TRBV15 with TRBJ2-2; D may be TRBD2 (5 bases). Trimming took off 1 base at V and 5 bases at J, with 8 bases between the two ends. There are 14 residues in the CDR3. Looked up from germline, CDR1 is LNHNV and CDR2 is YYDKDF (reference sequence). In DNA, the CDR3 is TGTGCCACCAGCAGAGTCTGGACTACCGGGGAGCTGTTTTTT. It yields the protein CATSRVWTTGELFF.

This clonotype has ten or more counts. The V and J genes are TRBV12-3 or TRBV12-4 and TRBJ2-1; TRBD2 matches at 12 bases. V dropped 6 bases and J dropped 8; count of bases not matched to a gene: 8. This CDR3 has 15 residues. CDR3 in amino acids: CASSNGLAGRYEQFF. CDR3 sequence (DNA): TGTGCCAGCAGCAATGGACTAGCGGGGAGGTATGAGCAGTTCTTC.

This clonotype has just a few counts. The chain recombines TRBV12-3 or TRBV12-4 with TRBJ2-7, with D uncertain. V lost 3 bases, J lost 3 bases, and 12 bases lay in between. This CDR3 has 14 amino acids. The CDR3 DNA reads TGTGCCAGCAGTTTTCTGGGCCCCCTCTACGAGCAGTACTTC. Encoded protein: CASSFLGPLYEQYF.

This CDR3 is CASSQIGSDEQYF. The CDR3 DNA reads as TGTGCCAGCAGCCAAATTGGTTCCGACGAGCAGTACTTC. The chain recombines TRBV14 with TRBJ2-7; no clear D. The CDR3 contains 13 residues. Trimming left V 2 bases short and J 5 bases short, with 10 bases between. Per germline, CDR1 SGHDN and CDR2 FVKESK. The variable domain in full, with the rest retrieved from reference TRBV14 and TRBJ2-7, is EAGVTQFPSHSVIEKGQTVTLRCDPISGHDNLYWYRRVMGKEIKFLLHFVKESKQDESGMPNNRFLAERTGGTYSTLKVQPAELEDSGVYFCASSQIGSDEQYFGPGTRLTVT.

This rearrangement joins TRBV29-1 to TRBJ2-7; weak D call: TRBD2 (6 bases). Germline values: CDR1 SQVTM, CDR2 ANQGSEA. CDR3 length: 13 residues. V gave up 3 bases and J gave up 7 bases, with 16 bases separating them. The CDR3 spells CSVEGLTRREQYF. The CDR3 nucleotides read TGCAGCGTTGAGGGCCTGACTAGGCGGGAGCAGTACTTC.

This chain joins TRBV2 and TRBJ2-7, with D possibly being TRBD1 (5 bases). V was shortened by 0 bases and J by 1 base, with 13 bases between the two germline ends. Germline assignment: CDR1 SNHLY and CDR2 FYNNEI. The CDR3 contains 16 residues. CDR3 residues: CASSEAPDTWSYEQYF. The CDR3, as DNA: TGTGCCAGCAGTGAAGCTCCGGACACTTGGTCCTACGAGCAGTACTTC.

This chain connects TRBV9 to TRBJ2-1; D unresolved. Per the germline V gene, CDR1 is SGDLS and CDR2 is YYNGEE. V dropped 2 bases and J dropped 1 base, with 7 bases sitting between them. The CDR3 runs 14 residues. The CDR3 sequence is CASSVGPSYNEQFF. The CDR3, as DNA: TGTGCCAGCAGCGTCGGACCGTCCTACAATGAGCAGTTCTTC.

In nucleotides, the CDR3 is TGTGCCAGCAGTTTAACTCAGGACACTGAAGCTTTCTTT. It specifies CASSLTQDTEAFF. This chain connects TRBV12-3 or TRBV12-4 to TRBJ1-1; no firm D call. This CDR3 region has 13 residues. Trimming shortened V by 2 bases and J by 3 bases, and 7 bases separated the two germline ends.

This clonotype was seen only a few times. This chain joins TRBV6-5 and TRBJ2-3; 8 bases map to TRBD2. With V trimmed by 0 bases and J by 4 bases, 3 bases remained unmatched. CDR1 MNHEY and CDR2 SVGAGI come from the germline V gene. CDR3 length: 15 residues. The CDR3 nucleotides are TGTGCCAGCAGTTACTCTAGCGGGATCCCAGATACGCAGTATTTT. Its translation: CASSYSSGIPDTQYF.

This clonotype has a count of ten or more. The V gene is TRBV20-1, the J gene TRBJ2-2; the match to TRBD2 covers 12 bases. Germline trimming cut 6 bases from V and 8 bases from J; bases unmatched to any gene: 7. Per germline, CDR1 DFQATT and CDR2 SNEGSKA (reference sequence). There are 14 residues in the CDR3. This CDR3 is CSARLAGEVGELFF. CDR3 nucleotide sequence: TGCAGTGCGAGACTAGCGGGAGAGGTTGGGGAGCTGTTTTTT.

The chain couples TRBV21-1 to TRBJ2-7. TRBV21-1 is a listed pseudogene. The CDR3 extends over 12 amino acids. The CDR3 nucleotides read TGTGCCAGCACGGGAGTCCCCTACGAGCAGTACTTC. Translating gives CASTGVPYEQYF.

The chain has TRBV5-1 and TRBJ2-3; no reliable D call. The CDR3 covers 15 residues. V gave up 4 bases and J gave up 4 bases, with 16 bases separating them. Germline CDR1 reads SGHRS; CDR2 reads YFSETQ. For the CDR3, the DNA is TGCGCCAGCAGCACGAACGGCTTCAGTGCAGATACGCAGTATTTT. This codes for CASSTNGFSADTQYF.

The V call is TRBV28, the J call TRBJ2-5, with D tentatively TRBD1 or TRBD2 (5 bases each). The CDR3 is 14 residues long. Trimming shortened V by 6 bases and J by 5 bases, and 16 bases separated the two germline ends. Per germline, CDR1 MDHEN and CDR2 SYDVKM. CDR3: CASRTSGRGETQYF. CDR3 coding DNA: TGTGCCAGCAGAACCTCGGGACGAGGCGAGACCCAGTACTTC.

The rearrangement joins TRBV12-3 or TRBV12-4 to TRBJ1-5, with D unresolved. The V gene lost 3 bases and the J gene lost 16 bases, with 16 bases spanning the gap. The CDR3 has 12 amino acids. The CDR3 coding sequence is TGTGCCAGCAGTTTCAGCCCTGCAATACCCCATTTT. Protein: CASSFSPAIPHF.

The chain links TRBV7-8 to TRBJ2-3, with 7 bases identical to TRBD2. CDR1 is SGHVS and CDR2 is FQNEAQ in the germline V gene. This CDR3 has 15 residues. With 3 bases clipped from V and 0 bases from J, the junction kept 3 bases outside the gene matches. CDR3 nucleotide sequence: TGTGCCAGCAGCTTTCCGGGAGGAAGCACAGATACGCAGTATTTT. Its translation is CASSFPGGSTDTQYF.

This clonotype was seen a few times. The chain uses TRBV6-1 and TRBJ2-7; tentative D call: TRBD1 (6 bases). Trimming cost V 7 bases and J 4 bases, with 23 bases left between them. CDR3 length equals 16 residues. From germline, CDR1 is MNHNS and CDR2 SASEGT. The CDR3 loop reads CASTPWGRDKGYEQYF. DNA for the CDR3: TGTGCCAGCACCCCCTGGGGCAGGGACAAGGGGTACGAGCAGTACTTC.

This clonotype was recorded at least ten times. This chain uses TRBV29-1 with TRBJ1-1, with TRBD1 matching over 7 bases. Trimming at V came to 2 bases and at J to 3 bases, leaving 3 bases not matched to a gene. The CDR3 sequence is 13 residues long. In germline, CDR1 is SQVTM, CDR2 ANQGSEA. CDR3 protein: CSVEQGGHTEAFF. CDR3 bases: TGCAGCGTTGAACAGGGGGGGCACACTGAAGCTTTCTTT. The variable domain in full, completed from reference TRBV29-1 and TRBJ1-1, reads SAVISQKPSRDICQRGTSLTIQCQVDSQVTMMFWYRQQPGQSLTLIATANQGSEATYESGFVIDKFPISRPNLTFSTLTVSNMSPEDSSIYLCSVEQGGHTEAFFGQGTRLTVV.

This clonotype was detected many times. The CDR3 DNA reads TGTGCCAGCAGTCGACGGACTAGCGACGAGACCCAGTACTTC. Protein product: CASSRRTSDETQYF. The chain recombines TRBV12-3 or TRBV12-4 with TRBJ2-5, with 9 bases identical to TRBD2. J lost 5 bases, V lost 5 bases, and 6 bases had no gene match. The CDR3 length is 14 residues.

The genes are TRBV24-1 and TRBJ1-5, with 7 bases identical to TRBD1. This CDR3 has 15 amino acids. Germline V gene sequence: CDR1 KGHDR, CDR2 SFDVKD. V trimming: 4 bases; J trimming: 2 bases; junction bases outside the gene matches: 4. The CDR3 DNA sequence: TGTGCCACCAGTGAAAGTCAGGGGGGCAATCAGCCCCAGCATTTT. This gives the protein CATSESQGGNQPQHF.

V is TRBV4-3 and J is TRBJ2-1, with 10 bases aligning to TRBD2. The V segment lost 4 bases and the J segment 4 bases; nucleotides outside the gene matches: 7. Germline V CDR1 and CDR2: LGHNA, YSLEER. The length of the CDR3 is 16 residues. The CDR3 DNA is TGCGCCAGCAGCCGAGGACTAGCGGCTTTGTACAATGAGCAGTTCTTC. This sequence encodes CASSRGLAALYNEQFF.

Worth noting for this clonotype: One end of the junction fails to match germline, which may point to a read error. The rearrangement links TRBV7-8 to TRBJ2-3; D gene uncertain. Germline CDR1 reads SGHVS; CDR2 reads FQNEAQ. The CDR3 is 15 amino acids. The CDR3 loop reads CASSSMTESIDTQYF. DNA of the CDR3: TGTGCCAGCAGCTCTATGACGGAAAGCATAGATACGCAGTATTTT.